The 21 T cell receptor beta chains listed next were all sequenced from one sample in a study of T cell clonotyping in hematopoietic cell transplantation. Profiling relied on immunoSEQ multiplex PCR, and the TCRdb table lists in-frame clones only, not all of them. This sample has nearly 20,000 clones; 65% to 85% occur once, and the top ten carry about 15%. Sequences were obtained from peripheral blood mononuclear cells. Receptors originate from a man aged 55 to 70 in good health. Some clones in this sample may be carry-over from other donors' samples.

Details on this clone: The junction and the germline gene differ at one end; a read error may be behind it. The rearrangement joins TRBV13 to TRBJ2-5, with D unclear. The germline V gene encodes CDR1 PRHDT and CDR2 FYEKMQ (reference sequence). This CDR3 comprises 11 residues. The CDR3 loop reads CASSHQETQYF. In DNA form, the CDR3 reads TGTGCCAGCAGCCACCAGGAGACCCAGTACTTC.

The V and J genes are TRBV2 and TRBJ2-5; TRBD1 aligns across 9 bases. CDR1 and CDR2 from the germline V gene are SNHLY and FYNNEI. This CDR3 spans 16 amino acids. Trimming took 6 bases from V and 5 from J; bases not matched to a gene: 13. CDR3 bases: TGTGCCAGCAGGTCCACAGGGGGCGGAAGACAGGAGACCCAGTACTTC. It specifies CASRSTGGGRQETQYF. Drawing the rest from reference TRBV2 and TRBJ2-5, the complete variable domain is EPEVTQTPSHQVTQMGQEVILRCVPISNHLYFYWYRQILGQKVEFLVSFYNNEISEKSEIFDDQFSVERPDGSNFTLKIRSTKLEDSAMYFCASRSTGGGRQETQYFGPGTRLLVL.

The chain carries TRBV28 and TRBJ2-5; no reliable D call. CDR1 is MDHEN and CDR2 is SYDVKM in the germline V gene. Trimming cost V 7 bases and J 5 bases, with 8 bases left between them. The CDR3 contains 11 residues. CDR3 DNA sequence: TGTGCCAGCATTTACTCTGAGACCCAGTACTTC. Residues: CASIYSETQYF. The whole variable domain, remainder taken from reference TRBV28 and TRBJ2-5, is DVKVTQSSRYLVKRTGEKVFLECVQDMDHENMFWYRQDPGLGLRLIYFSYDVKMKEKGDIPEGYSVSREKKERFSLILESASTNQTSMYLCASIYSETQYFGPGTRLLVL.

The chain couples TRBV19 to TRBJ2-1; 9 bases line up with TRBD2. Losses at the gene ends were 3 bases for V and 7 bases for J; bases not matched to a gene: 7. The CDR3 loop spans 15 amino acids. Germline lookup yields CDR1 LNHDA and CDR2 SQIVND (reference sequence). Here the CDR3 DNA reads TGTGCCAGTAGTATCAGTAGCGGGGGCCCAAATGAGCAGTTCTTC. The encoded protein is CASSISSGGPNEQFF.

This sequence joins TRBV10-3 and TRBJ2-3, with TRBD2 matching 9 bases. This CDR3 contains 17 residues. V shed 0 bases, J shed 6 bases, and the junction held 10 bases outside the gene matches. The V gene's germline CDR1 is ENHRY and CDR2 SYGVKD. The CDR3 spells CAISESIAGEFADTQYF. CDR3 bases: TGTGCCATCAGTGAGTCGATAGCGGGAGAATTCGCCGATACGCAGTATTTT.

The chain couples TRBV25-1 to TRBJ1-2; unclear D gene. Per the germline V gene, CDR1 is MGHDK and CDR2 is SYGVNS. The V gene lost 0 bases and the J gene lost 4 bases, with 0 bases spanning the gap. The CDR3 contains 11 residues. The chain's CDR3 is CASSEYYGYTF. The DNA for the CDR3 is TGTGCCAGCAGTGAATACTATGGCTACACCTTC.

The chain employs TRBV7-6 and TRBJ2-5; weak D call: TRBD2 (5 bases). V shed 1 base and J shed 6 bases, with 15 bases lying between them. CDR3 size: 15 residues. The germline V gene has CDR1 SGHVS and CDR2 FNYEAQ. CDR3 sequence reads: CASSLELLGSQTQYF. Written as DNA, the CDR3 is TGTGCCAGCAGCTTAGAATTATTAGGGAGCCAGACCCAGTACTTC.

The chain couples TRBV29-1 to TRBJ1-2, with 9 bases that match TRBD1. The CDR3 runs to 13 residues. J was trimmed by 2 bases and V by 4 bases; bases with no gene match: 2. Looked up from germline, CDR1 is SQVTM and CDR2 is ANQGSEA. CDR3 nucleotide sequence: TGCAGCGTTGGGGACAGGGAAAACTATGGCTACACCTTC. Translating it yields CSVGDRENYGYTF.

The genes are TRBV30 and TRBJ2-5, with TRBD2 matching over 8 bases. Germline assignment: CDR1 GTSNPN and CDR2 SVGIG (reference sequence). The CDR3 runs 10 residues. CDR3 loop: CSGGQGTQYF. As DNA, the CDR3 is TGTTCGGGGGGGCAGGGGACCCAGTACTTC.

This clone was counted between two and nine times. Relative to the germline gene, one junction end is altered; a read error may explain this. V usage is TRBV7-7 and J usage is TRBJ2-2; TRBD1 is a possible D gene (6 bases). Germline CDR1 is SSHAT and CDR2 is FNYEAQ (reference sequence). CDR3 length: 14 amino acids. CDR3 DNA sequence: TGTGCTAGCAGCACGGACAGCGGCACCGGGGAGCTGTTTTTT. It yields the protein CASSTDSGTGELFF. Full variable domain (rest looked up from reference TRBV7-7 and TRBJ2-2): GAGVSQSPRYKVTKRGQDVTLRCDPISSHATLYWYQQALGQGPEFLTYFNYEAQPDKSGLPSDRFSAERPEGSISTLTIQRTEQRDSAMYRCASSTDSGTGELFFGEGSRLTVL.

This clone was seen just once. The CDR3, as DNA: TGTGCCAGCAGCTTTTCCCTCAATGACTACAATGAGCAGTTCTTC. Translated: CASSFSLNDYNEQFF. The V gene is TRBV5-4, the J gene TRBJ2-1; no reliable D call. Germline CDR1 is SGHNT and CDR2 is YYREEE (reference sequence). The CDR3 runs to 15 residues. Trimming took 2 bases from V and 3 from J, leaving 12 bases between them.

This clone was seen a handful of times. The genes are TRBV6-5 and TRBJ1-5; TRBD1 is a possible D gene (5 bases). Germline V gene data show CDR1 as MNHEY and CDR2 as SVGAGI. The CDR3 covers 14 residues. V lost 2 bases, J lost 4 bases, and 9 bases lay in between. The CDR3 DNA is TGTGCCAGCAGTTACCGAGCAGGGAATCAGCCCCAGCATTTT. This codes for CASSYRAGNQPQHF.

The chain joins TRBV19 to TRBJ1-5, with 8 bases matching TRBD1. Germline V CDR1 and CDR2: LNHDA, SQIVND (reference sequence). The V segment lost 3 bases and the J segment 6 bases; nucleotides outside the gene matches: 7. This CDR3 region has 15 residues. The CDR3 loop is CASSIGQGASQPQHF. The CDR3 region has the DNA TGTGCCAGTAGTATCGGGCAGGGGGCAAGTCAGCCCCAGCATTTT. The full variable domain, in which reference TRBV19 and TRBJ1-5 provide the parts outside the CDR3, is DGGITQSPKYLFRKEGQNVTLSCEQNLNHDAMYWYRQDPGQGLRLIYYSQIVNDFQKGDIAEGYSVSREKKESFPLTVTSAQKNPTAFYLCASSIGQGASQPQHFGDGTRLSIL.

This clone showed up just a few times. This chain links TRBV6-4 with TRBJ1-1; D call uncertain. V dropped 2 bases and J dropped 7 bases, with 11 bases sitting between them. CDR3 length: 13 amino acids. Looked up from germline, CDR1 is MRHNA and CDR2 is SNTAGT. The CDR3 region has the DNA TGTGCCAGCAGTGACAAGACCGAGGGTGAAGCTTTCTTT. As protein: CASSDKTEGEAFF.

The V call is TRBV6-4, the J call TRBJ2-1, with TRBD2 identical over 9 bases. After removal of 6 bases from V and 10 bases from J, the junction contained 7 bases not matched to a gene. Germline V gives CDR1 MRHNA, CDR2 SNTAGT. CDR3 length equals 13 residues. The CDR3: CASSTGTSNEQFF. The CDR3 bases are TGTGCCAGCAGCACCGGGACTAGCAACGAGCAGTTCTTC.

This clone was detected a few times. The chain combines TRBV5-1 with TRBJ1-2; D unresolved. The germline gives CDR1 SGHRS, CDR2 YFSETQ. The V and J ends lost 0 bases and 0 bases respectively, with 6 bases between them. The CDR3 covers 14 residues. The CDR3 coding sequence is TGCGCCAGCAGCTTGGCAGTGCCTAACTATGGCTACACCTTC. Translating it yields CASSLAVPNYGYTF.

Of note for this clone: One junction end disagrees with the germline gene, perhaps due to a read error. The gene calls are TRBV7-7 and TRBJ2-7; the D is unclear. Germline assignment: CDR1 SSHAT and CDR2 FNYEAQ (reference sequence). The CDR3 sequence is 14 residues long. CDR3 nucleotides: TGTGCTAGCAGCTTAGAGGCCGGTTCCTACGAGCAGTACTTC. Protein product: CASSLEAGSYEQYF.

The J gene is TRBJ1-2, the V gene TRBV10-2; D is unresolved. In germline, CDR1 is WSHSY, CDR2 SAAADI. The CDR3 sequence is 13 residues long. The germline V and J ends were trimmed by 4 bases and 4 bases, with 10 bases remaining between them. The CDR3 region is CASSVGYLYGYTF. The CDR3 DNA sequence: TGCGCCAGCAGTGTGGGTTATCTCTATGGCTACACCTTC.

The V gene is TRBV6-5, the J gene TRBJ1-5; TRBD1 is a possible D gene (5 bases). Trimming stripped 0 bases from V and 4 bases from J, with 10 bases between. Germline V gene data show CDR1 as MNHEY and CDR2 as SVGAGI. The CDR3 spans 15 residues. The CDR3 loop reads CASSYSRDGNQPQHF. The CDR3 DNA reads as TGTGCCAGCAGTTACTCCCGGGACGGGAATCAGCCCCAGCATTTT.

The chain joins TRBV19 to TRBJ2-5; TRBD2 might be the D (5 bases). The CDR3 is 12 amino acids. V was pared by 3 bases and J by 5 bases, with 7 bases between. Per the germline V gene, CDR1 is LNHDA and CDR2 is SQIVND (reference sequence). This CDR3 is CASSIAGETQYF. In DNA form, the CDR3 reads TGTGCCAGTAGTATCGCGGGTGAGACCCAGTACTTC.

Here the CDR3 reads CASSFTGIGYGYTF. The CDR3 nucleotides read TGCGCCAGCAGCTTTACAGGGATCGGCTATGGCTACACCTTC. The rearrangement uses TRBV5-1 and TRBJ1-2, with D perhaps TRBD1 (6 bases). Trimming removed 2 bases at V and 4 bases at J, with 12 bases between. Germline lookup yields CDR1 SGHRS and CDR2 YFSETQ. The CDR3 totals 14 residues.